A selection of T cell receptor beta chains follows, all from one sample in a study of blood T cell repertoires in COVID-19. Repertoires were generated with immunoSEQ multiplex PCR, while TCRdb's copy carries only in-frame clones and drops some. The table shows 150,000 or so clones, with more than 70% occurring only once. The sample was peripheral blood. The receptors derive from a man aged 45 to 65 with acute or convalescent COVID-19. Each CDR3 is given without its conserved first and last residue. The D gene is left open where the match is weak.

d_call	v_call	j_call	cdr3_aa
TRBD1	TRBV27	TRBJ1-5	ATRGQGPQTGQPQH
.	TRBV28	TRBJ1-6	AGRGRKNSPLH
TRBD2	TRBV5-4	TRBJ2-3	ASSSGLAGEKSTDTQY
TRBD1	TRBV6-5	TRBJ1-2	ASSYSGIQGNYGYT
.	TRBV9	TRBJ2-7	ASSVGAATNSYEQY
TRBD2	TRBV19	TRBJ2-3	ASSPLRGDGKVGTDTQY
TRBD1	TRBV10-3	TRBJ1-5	ATKTGDGQPQH
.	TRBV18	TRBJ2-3	ASSPRRQQYTDTQY
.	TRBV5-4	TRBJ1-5	ASSLGGGGDGNQPQH
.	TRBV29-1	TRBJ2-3	SAATQGRAQY
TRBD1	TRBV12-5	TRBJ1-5	ASGSGQGSNQPQH
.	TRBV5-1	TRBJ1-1	ASSAVPGTEAF
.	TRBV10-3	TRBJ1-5	AISESRQGNQPQH
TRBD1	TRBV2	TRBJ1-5	ASSYRGFRQPQH
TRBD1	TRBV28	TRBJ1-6	ASKRGQAYNSPLH
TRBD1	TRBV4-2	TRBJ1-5	ASSQLSLGQGVRPQH
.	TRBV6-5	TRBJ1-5	ASSTGSINQPQH
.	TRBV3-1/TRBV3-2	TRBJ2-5	ASSRRLTITQETQY
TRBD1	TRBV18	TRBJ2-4	ASSRSGQGGLLAKNIQY
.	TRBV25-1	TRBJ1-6	ASSFDRDNSPLH
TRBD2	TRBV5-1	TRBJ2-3	ASSFLAGGPPDTQY
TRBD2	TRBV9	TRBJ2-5	ASSAGGETQY
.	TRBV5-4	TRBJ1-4	ASSLQGSREKLF
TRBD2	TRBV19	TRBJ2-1	ASSYLQGAKVLAGGYNEQF
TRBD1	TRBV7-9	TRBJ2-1	ASSSERQGSYNEQF
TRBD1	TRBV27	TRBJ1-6	ASSRQGAVRYNSPLH
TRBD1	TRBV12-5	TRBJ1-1	ASGRTGVTEAF
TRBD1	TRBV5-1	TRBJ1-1	ASSPGSTGVNTEAF
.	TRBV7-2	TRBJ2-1	ASIIRRGNNEQF
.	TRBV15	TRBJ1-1	ATSRAGSQAF
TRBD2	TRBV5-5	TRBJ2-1	ASSFYSGLYNEQF
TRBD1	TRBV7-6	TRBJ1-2	ASSFGQGANYGYT
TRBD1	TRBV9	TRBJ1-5	ASSKDRGRNQPQH
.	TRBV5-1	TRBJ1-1	ASSPDWEEGEAF
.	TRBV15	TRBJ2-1	ATGGVYNEQF
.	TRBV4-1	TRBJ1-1	ASSQSGVLMNTEAF
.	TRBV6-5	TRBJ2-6	ASSSRSSGANVLT
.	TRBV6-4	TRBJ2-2	ASSDSRDTGELF
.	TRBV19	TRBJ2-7	ASTPAGSGSYEQY
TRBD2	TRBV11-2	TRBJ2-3	ASSLELAGDTDTQY
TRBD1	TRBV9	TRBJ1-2	ASSQRTGDGYT
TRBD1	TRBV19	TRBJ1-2	ASRDRVLGKGYT
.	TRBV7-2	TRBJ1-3	ASSLPKNTIY
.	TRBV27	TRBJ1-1	ASSSGQLLGVEAF
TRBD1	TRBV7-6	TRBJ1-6	ASSFRTGGESPLH
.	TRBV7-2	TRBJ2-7	ASSLVGSDGAYEQY
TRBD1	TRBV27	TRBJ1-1	ASSFRQGAFERTEAF
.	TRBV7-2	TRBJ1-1	ASSFSPNTEAF
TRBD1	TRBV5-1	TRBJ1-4	ASSPTGGGGEKLF